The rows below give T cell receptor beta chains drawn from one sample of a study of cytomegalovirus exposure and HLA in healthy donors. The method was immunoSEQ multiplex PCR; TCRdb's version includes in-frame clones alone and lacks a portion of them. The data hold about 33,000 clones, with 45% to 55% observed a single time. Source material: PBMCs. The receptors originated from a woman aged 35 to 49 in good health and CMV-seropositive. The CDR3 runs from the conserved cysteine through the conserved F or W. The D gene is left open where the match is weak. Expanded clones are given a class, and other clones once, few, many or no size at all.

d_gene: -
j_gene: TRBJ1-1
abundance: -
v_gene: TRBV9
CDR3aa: CASSVGGLTEAFF
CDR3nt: TGTGCCAGCAGCGTAGGGGGCCTCACTGAAGCTTTCTTT

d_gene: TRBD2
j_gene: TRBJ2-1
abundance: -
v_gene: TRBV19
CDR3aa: CASSSRGVSYNEQFF
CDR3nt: TGTGCCAGTAGTAGCCGGGGGGTATCCTACAATGAGCAGTTCTTC

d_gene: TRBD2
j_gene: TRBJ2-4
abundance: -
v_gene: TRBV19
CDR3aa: CASSILAGGTGIQYF
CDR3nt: TGTGCCAGTAGTATCCTAGCGGGGGGGACAGGCATTCAGTACTTC

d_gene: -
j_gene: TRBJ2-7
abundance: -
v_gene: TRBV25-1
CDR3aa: CASSWGAEQYF
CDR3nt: TGTGCCAGCAGTTGGGGCGCCGAGCAGTACTTC

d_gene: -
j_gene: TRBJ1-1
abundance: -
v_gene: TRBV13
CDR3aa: CASSSRPGSAFF
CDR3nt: TGTGCCAGCAGCTCCCGCCCCGGGTCGGCTTTCTTT

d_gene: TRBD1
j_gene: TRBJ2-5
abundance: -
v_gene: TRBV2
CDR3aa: CASSSTGGSGETQYF
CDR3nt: TGTGCCAGCAGTTCGACAGGGGGCAGCGGGGAGACCCAGTACTTC

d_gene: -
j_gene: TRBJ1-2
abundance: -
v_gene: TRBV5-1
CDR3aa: CASSLGENYGYTF
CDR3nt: TGCGCCAGCAGCTTGGGGGAGAACTATGGCTACACCTTC

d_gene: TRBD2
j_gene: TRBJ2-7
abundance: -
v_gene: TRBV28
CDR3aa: CASSQTSGGLSYEQYF
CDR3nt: TGTGCCAGCAGTCAAACTAGCGGGGGCCTATCCTACGAGCAGTACTTC

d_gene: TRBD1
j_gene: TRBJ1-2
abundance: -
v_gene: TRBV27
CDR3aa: CASSRGQGYGYTF
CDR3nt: TGTGCCAGCAGCCGGGGACAGGGCTATGGCTACACCTTC

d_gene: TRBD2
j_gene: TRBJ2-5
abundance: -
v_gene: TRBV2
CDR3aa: CASRGGLTSEGLETQYF
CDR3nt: TGTGCCAGCAGGGGGGGGCTGACTAGCGAGGGTCTGGAGACCCAGTACTTC

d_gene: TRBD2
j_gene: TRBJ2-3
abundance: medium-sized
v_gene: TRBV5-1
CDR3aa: CASVDSGGADTQYF
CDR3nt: TGCGCCAGCGTCGATAGCGGGGGGGCAGATACGCAGTATTTT

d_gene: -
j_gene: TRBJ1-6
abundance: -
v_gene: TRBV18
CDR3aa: CASSPSRGDNSPLHF
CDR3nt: TGTGCCAGCTCACCATCCCGGGGGGATAATTCACCCCTCCACTTT

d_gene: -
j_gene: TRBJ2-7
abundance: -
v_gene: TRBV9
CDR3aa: CASSAGDGSYEQYF
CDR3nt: TGTGCCAGCAGCGCCGGAGACGGATCCTACGAGCAGTACTTC

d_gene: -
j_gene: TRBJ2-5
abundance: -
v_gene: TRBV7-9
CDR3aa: CASSPAALPPYQETQYF
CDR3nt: TGTGCCAGCAGCCCTGCGGCACTACCCCCTTACCAAGAGACCCAGTACTTC

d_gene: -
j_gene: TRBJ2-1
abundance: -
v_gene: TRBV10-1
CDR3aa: CASSESGGRQNEQFF
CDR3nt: TGCGCCAGCAGTGAGTCGGGGGGGCGGCAGAATGAGCAGTTCTTC

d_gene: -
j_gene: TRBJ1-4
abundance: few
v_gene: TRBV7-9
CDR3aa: CASSSDRIVGEKLFF
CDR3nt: TGTGCCAGCAGCTCCGACAGGATTGTAGGCGAAAAACTGTTTTTT

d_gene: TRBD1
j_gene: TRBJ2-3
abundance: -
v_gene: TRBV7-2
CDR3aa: CASNQGDTDTQYF
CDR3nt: TGTGCCAGCAATCAGGGGGACACAGATACGCAGTATTTT

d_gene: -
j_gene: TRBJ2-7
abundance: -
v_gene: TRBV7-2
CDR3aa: CASSRDWAYEQYF
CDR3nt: TGTGCCAGCAGCCGGGACTGGGCCTACGAGCAGTACTTC

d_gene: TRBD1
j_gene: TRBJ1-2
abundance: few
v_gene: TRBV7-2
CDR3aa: CASSTGQGSSYGYTF
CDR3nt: TGTGCCAGCAGCACAGGACAGGGTTCCTCCTATGGCTACACCTTC

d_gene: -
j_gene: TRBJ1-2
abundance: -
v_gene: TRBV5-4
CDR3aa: CASSPPGQSYGYTF
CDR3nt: TGTGCCAGCAGCCCCCCTGGACAGAGCTATGGCTACACCTTC

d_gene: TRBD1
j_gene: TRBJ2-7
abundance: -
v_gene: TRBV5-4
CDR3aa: CASSRDRAYEQYF
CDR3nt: TGTGCCAGCAGCCGGGACAGGGCCTACGAGCAGTACTTC

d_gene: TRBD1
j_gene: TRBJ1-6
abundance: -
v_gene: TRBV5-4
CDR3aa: CASRPRDSSYNSPLHF
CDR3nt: TGTGCCAGCAGACCCCGGGACAGCTCCTATAATTCACCCCTCCACTTT

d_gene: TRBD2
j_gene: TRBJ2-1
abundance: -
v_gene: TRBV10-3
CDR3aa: CASTRGPGLAGGLNNEQFF
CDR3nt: TGTGCCTCCACCCGCGGCCCGGGACTAGCGGGGGGGTTAAACAATGAGCAGTTCTTC

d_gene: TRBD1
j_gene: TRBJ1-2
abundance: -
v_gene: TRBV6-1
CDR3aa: CATQLQGAAPYGYTF
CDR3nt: TGTGCCACCCAACTGCAGGGGGCGGCCCCCTATGGCTACACCTTC

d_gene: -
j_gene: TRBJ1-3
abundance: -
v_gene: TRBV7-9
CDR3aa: CASSPDIPGTGNTIYF
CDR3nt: TGTGCCAGCAGCCCGGACATCCCAGGGACTGGAAACACCATATATTTT

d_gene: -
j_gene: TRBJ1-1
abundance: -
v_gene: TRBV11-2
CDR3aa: CASSLGGGPNTEAFF
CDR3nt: TGTGCCAGCAGCTTAGGGGGGGGGCCGAACACTGAAGCTTTCTTT

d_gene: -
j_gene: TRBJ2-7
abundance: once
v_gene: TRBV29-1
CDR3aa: CSVGQTYEQYF
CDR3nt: TGCAGCGTCGGACAGACCTACGAGCAGTACTTC

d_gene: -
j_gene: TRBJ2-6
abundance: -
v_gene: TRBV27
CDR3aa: CASSLFGDTDLSGTSGANVLTF
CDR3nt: TGTGCCAGCAGTTTATTTGGGGACACGGACCTCTCTGGGACCTCTGGGGCCAACGTCCTGACTTTC

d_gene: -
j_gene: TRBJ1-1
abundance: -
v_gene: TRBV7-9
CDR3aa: CASSLAGQLEAFF
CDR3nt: TGTGCCAGCAGCTTAGCGGGGCAGCTTGAAGCTTTCTTT

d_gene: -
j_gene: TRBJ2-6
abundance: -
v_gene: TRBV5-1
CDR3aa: CASSLIRDSGANVLTF
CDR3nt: TGCGCCAGCAGCCTTATCAGGGACTCTGGGGCCAACGTCCTGACTTTC

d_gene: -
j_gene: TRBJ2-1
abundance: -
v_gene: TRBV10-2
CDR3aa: CASSADGDPSYNEQFF
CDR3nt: TGCGCCAGCAGTGCCGACGGGGATCCCTCCTACAATGAGCAGTTCTTC

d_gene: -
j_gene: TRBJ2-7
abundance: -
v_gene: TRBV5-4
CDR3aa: CASSLPSAGFYEQYF
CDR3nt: TGTGCCAGCAGCTTGCCGTCTGCGGGGTTCTACGAGCAGTACTTC

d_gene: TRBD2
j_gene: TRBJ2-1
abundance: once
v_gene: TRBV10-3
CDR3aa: CAISDNVAGTDSSYNEQFF
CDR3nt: TGTGCCATCAGTGATAACGTAGCGGGGACTGACAGCTCCTACAATGAGCAGTTCTTC

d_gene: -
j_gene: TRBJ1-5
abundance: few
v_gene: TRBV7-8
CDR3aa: CASSPLGTSSSNQPQHF
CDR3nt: TGTGCCAGCAGCCCCCTAGGGACATCTAGTAGCAATCAGCCCCAGCATTTT

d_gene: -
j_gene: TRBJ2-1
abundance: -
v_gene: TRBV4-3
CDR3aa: CASSQGRGGLTDNEQFF
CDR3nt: TGCGCCAGCAGCCAAGGTCGAGGTGGATTGACGGACAATGAGCAGTTCTTC

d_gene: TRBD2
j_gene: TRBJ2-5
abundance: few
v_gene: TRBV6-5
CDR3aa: CASALAGIQETQYF
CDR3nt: TGTGCCAGCGCCCTAGCGGGGATTCAAGAGACCCAGTACTTC

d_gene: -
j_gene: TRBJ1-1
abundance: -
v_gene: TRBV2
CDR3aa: CASRTWGGTEAFF
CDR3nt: TGTGCCAGCAGAACCTGGGGCGGAACTGAAGCTTTCTTT

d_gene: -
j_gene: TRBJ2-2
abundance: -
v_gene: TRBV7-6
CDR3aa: CASSLVRPSPGPGELFF
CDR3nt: TGTGCCAGCAGCTTAGTTCGTCCTAGCCCTGGCCCCGGGGAGCTGTTTTTT

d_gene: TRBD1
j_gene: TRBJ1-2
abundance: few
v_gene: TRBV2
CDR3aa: CASSEGGTGYGYTF
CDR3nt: TGTGCCAGCAGTGAAGGAGGGACAGGCTATGGCTACACCTTC

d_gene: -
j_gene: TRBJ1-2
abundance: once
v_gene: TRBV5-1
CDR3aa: CASSLNRGGNYGYTF
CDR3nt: TGCGCCAGCAGCTTGAACCGAGGCGGAAACTATGGCTACACCTTC

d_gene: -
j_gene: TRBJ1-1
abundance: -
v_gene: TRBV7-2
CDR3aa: CASSPSQGGTEAFF
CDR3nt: TGTGCCAGCAGCCCAAGTCAGGGAGGAACTGAAGCTTTCTTT

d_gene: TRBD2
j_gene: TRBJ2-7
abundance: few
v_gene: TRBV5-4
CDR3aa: CASNLNGGTYEQYF
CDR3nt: TGTGCCAGCAACCTAAACGGGGGGACCTACGAGCAGTACTTC

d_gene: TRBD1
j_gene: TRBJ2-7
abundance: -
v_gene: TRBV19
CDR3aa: CASGTGEFTEQYF
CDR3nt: TGTGCTAGCGGGACAGGGGAATTTACCGAGCAGTACTTC

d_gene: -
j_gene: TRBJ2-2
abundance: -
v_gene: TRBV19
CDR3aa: CASSIFDGGPGELFF
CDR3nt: TGTGCCAGTAGTATATTCGACGGGGGTCCCGGGGAGCTGTTTTTT

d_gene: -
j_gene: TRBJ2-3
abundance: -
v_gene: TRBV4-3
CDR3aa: CASSQDRGADTQYF
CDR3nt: TGCGCCAGCAGCCAAGACAGGGGTGCAGATACGCAGTATTTT

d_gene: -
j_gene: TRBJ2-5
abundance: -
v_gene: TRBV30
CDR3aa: CAWSFLAKTQYF
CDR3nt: TGTGCCTGGAGTTTCCTAGCAAAGACCCAGTACTTC

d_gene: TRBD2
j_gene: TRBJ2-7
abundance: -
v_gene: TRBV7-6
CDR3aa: CASSKRGPSYEQYF
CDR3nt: TGTGCCAGCAGCAAGCGGGGGCCTTCCTACGAGCAGTACTTC

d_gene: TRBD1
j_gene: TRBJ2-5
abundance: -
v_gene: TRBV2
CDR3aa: CARGTGFGTQYF
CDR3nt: TGTGCCAGGGGGACAGGGTTTGGGACCCAGTACTTC

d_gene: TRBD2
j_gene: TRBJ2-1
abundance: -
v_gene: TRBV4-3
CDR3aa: CASSQVRGGRYNEQFF
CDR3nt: TGCGCCAGCAGCCAAGTCCGGGGGGGCCGTTACAATGAGCAGTTCTTC

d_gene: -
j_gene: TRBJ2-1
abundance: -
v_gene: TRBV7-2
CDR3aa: CASSLAGGGREFF
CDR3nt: TGTGCCAGCAGCTTAGCTGGGGGGGGGCGGGAGTTCTTC

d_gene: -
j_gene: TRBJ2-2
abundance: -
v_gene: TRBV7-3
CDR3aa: CASSPGAGELFF
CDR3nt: TGTGCCAGCAGCCCGGGAGCCGGGGAGCTGTTTTTT

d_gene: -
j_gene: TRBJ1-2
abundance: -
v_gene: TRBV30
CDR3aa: CAWRVRVYGYTF
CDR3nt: TGTGCCTGGAGAGTGCGGGTGTATGGCTACACCTTC

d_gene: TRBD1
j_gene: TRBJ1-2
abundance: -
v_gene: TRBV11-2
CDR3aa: CASGGQGRVYGYTF
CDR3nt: TGTGCCAGCGGGGGACAGGGACGCGTTTATGGCTACACCTTC